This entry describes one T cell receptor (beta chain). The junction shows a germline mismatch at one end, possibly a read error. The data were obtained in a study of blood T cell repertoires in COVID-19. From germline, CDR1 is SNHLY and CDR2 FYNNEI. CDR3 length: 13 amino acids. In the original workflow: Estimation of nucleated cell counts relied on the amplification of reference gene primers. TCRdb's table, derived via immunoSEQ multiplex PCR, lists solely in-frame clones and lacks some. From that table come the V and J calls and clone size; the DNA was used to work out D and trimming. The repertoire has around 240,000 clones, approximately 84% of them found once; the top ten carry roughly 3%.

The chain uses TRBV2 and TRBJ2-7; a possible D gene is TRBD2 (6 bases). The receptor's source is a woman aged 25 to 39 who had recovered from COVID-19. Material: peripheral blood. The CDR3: CASHPGGGLGEAF. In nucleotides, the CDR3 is TGTGCCAGCCACCCCGGGGGAGGTTTGGGAGAAGCCTTC.